This entry lists 13 T cell receptor beta chains sequenced from one sample in a study of technical replicates of blood from four donors. Clones were read by immunoSEQ multiplex PCR, and TCRdb kept only the in-frame ones, dropping some. The sample yields some 74,000 clones, roughly 92% seen once. Sequences were obtained from T cells isolated from PBMCs. The source is a human donor in good health.

The chain has TRBV30 and TRBJ2-7; 8 nucleotides align to TRBD2. V lost 5 bases, J lost 5 bases, and 5 bases stayed unmatched. Per germline, CDR1 GTSNPN and CDR2 SVGIG (reference sequence). The CDR3 is made up of 12 amino acids. CDR3 sequence: CAWEGLADEQYF. The CDR3 DNA reads as TGTGCCTGGGAAGGACTAGCCGACGAGCAGTACTTC.

The CDR3 spells CASSLTGNTGELFF. The DNA of the CDR3 is TGTGCCAGCAGCTTGACAGGGAACACCGGGGAGCTGTTTTTT. The chain uses TRBV6-5 and TRBJ2-2, with D maybe TRBD1 (6 bases). Trimming stripped 6 bases from V and 1 base from J, with 9 bases between. Germline V gene data show CDR1 as MNHEY and CDR2 as SVGAGI. CDR3 length: 14 amino acids.

The chain has TRBV27 and TRBJ1-1; possible D gene TRBD1, 5 bases. Germline CDR1 MNHEY, CDR2 SMNVEV (reference sequence). CDR3 length: 14 amino acids. Trimming cost V 6 bases and J 0 bases, with 11 bases left between them. CDR3 in amino acids: CASSIDRLNTEAFF. DNA for the CDR3: TGTGCCAGCAGCATAGACAGATTGAACACTGAAGCTTTCTTT.

The gene calls are TRBV5-1 and TRBJ2-7, with a possible D match to TRBD1 (6 bases). CDR3 length: 14 residues. V was pared by 4 bases and J by 0 bases, with 11 bases between. From germline, CDR1 is SGHRS and CDR2 YFSETQ. CDR3 nucleotides: TGCGCCAGCAGCGAACAGGGTCCCTCCTACGAGCAGTACTTC. Protein: CASSEQGPSYEQYF.

This chain uses TRBV9 with TRBJ2-3; 13 nucleotides match TRBD2. Germline V CDR1 and CDR2: SGDLS, YYNGEE. V dropped 4 bases and J dropped 3; count of bases not matched to a gene: 5. The CDR3 totals 16 residues. DNA for the CDR3: TGTGCCAGCAGCTCCGGGACTAGCGGGACAACAGATACGCAGTATTTT. It codes for CASSSGTSGTTDTQYF.

The chain recombines TRBV7-9 with TRBJ2-7, with TRBD1 matching 9 bases. The CDR3 runs 14 residues. Trimming cost V 3 bases and J 6 bases; bases outside gene matches: 6. The germline V gene has CDR1 SEHNR and CDR2 FQNEAQ (reference sequence). The CDR3 spells CASSLDRGEFEQYF. DNA of the CDR3: TGTGCCAGCAGCTTGGACAGGGGAGAGTTCGAGCAGTACTTC.

The rearrangement links TRBV28 to TRBJ2-2, with TRBD2 identical over 8 bases. The CDR3 contains 16 residues. Germline-derived CDR1 and CDR2 are MDHEN and SYDVKM. V shed 5 bases, J shed 5 bases, and the junction held 10 bases outside the gene matches. The CDR3 sequence: CASSLLPAGETGELFF. The DNA of the CDR3 is TGTGCCAGCAGTCTCCTCCCAGCGGGAGAAACCGGGGAGCTGTTTTTT.

This chain joins TRBV21-1 and TRBJ1-1; the table names TRBD1, a call not compared with the DNA. TRBV21-1 is an annotated pseudogene. The CDR3 totals 15 residues. The chain's CDR3 is CASSAVQGNSTEAFF. In DNA, the CDR3 is TGTGCCAGCAGCGCCGTACAGGGGAACTCCACTGAAGCTTTCTTT.

The V call is TRBV19, the J call TRBJ2-1; no firm D call. The CDR3 has 17 amino acids. CDR1 is LNHDA and CDR2 is SQIVND in the germline V gene (reference sequence). The V end lost 2 bases, the J end lost 0 bases, and 14 bases lay between the germline ends. The CDR3 loop reads CASSISEAGDSYNEQFF. In nucleotides, the CDR3 is TGTGCCAGTAGTATATCTGAGGCCGGAGACTCCTACAATGAGCAGTTCTTC.

The V and J genes are TRBV10-2 and TRBJ2-2; TRBD2 matches at 14 bases. V trimming: 6 bases; J trimming: 8 bases; junction bases outside the gene matches: 8. CDR1 and CDR2 from the germline V gene are WSHSY and SAAADI. The CDR3 is made up of 16 amino acids. CDR3 region: CASRRDWTSGRGELFF. CDR3 sequence (DNA): TGCGCCAGCAGACGGGATTGGACTAGCGGGAGGGGGGAGCTGTTTTTT.

This rearrangement joins TRBV27 to TRBJ1-4; 7 nucleotides align to TRBD1. Unmatched junction bases numbered 0, after V lost 2 bases and J lost 6 bases. CDR1 and CDR2 (germline): MNHEY, SMNVEV (reference sequence). This CDR3 contains 13 residues. The CDR3 region is CASSLDRDEKLFF. The CDR3 region has the DNA TGTGCCAGCAGTTTAGACAGGGATGAAAAACTGTTTTTT.

The chain joins TRBV6-5 to TRBJ1-2; TRBD1 aligns across 10 bases. Germline CDR1 is MNHEY and CDR2 is SVGAGI. V shed 4 bases, J shed 8 bases, and the junction held 1 base outside the gene matches. This CDR3 comprises 12 residues. Here the CDR3 reads CASSSTGGGYTF. The CDR3 nucleotides read TGTGCCAGCAGTTCGACAGGGGGCGGCTACACCTTC.

This chain connects TRBV19 to TRBJ2-7, with a weak D call TRBD2 (6 bases). Looked up from germline, CDR1 is LNHDA and CDR2 is SQIVND (reference sequence). The CDR3 runs 13 residues. V shed 4 bases and J shed 2 bases, with 9 bases lying between them. The CDR3 sequence is CASSSGIAYEQYF. DNA for the CDR3: TGTGCCAGTAGTAGCGGGATCGCCTACGAGCAGTACTTC.